This T cell receptor (beta chain) was identified in a study of vaccination and CD4 T cells after COVID-19. Cultured CD4+ T cells had their DNA profiled by the Oncomine TCR Beta short-read assay. TCRdb used MiXCR to reprocess the PCR reads, holding one entry per CDR3 protein. The sample carries roughly 14,000 distinct CDR3 sequences, less than 70% recorded once. The CDR3 consists of 12 residues. V shed 8 bases and J 10 bases; nucleotides not matched to a gene: 3. In germline, CDR1 is LNHNV, CDR2 YYDKDF (reference sequence). A remark on this clonotype: Its antigen is as yet unknown.

Specified treatment: roughly 11-day PBMC culture with coronavirus spike peptide pools or control peptides (ViraFEST assay). Every well contained 1.5 million to 2.5 million PBMCs, which were grown with 9.5 to 10 IU/ml IL-2 and about 9.5 ug/ml peptide pools. The chain joins TRBV15 to TRBJ1-6; 9 bases agree with TRBD1. The sample in question was CD4+ T cells from blood, cultured in vitro, obtained before SARS-CoV-2 vaccination. This TCR derives from a human donor who had recovered from COVID-19. In DNA form, the CDR3 reads TGTGCCACCGGGACAGGGAACTCACCCCTCCACTTT. It encodes CATGTGNSPLHF.